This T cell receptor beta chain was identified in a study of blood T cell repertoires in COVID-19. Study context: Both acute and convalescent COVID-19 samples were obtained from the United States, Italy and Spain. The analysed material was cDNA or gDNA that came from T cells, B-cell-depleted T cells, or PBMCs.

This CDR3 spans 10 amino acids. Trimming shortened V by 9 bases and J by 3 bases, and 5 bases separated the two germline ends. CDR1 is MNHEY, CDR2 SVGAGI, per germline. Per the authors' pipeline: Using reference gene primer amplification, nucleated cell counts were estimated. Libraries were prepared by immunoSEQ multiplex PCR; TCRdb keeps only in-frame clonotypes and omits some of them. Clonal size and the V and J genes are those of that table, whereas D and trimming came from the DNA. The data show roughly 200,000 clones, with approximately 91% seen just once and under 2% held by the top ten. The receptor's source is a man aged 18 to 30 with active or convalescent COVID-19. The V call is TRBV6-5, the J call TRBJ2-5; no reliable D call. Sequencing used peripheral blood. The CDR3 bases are TGTGCCAGTGGAGAAGAGACCCAGTACTTC. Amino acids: CASGEETQYF.